This T cell receptor beta chain appears in the sequencing data of a study of cytomegalovirus exposure and HLA in healthy donors. The PCR was carried out with 60 Vbeta primers and 13 Jbeta primers. The table came from immunoSEQ multiplex PCR; TCRdb's copy has only in-frame clones and leaves some out. This table holds 95,000 to 150,000 clones, about three quarters found once. CDR3 size: 16 residues. Germline lookup yields CDR1 GTSNPN and CDR2 SVGIG (reference sequence). The V and J ends lost 0 bases and 1 base, in that order; junction bases with no gene match: 5. This clone was recorded only once. The genes are TRBV30 and TRBJ1-2; 10 bases fit TRBD1. The TCR was taken from a woman in her thirties or forties in good health and CMV-seropositive. The material sequenced was PBMCs. The CDR3 DNA sequence: TGTGCCTGGAGTGTGCAGGGACAGGGGAGTAACTATGGCTACACCTTC. Protein product: CAWSVQGQGSNYGYTF.